Described below is a single T cell receptor beta chain sequence and its context. What it recognizes is unknown. These data originate in a study of cytomegalovirus exposure and HLA in healthy donors. Study-level points and caveats: A later look showed TCR association rates differing by HLA locus, highest for DRB1 and lowest for HLA-C. Common viral pathogens seemed to be connected with several of the most significant clusters, according to a later analysis. Published work reported that the classifier diagnosed cytomegalovirus status with high specificity and sensitivity.

13 Jbeta primers and 60 Vbeta primers were used for the PCR. Generated by immunoSEQ multiplex PCR, the TCRdb table keeps only in-frame clones and is missing some. Its clone listing holds 38,000 or so clones. Trimming left V 4 bases short and J 7 bases short, with 11 bases between. CDR1 is SGHDN and CDR2 is FVKESK in the germline V gene. CDR3 length: 13 amino acids. The source of this sequence is a man in his forties in good health and CMV-seropositive. Sample: PBMCs. The chain couples TRBV14 to TRBJ2-4; TRBD2 might be the D (5 bases). The CDR3 region is CASSRTGENIQYF. The DNA for the CDR3 is TGTGCCAGCAGCCGCACCGGGGAGAACATTCAGTACTTC. The entire variable domain, with the rest obtained from reference TRBV14 and TRBJ2-4, is as follows: EAGVTQFPSHSVIEKGQTVTLRCDPISGHDNLYWYRRVMGKEIKFLLHFVKESKQDESGMPNNRFLAERTGGTYSTLKVQPAELEDSGVYFCASSRTGENIQYFGAGTRLSVL.